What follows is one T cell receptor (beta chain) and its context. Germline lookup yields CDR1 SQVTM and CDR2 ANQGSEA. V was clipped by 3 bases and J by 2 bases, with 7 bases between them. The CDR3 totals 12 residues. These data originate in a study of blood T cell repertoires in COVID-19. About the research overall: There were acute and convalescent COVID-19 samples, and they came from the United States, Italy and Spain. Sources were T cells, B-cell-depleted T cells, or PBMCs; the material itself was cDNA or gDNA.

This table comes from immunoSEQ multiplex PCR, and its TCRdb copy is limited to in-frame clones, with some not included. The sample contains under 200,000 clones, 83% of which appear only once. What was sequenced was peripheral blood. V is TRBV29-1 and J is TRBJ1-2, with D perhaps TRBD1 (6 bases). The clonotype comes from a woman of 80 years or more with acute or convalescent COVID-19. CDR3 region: CSVDQGNYGYTF. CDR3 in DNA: TGCAGCGTTGATCAGGGGAACTATGGCTACACCTTC.